Below, 15 T cell receptor beta chains from the same sample are listed, as sequenced in a study of T cells after yellow fever vaccination. TCRdb re-called the 5' RACE reads with MiXCR, one entry per CDR3 protein. The sample yields approximately 61,000 distinct CDR3 sequences, approximately 7% seen once. Sequenced here: CD8+ T cells sorted from PBMCs, sampled on the day of the first yellow fever vaccination. The origin of the receptors is a man aged 18 to 30 who received the YFV17D yellow fever vaccine.

The chain recombines TRBV20-1 with TRBJ2-7; 8 positions agree with TRBD1. V was pared by 1 base and J by 6 bases, with 8 bases of the junction left unmatched. CDR1 is DFQATT, CDR2 SNEGSKA, per germline (reference sequence). There are 14 residues in the CDR3. Written as DNA, the CDR3 is TGCAGTGCTAGAGGAAGGACAGGGAATAGCGAGCAGTACTTC. Translating it yields CSARGRTGNSEQYF.

The chain couples TRBV10-3 to TRBJ2-2; TRBD2 matches at 14 bases. Germline V CDR1 and CDR2: ENHRY, SYGVKD. The CDR3 covers 19 residues. The trim removed 0 bases at V and 0 bases at J, leaving 3 bases unmatched. The CDR3 nucleotides are TGTGCCATCAGTGAGTCCCGGACTAGCGGGGGGACGAACACCGGGGAGCTGTTTTTT. Translation gives CAISESRTSGGTNTGELFF.

This clonotype was recorded a few times. The gene calls are TRBV4-1 and TRBJ2-7; TRBD1 might be the D (6 bases). Germline V gives CDR1 MGHRA, CDR2 YSYEKL. Trimming stripped 5 bases from V and 0 bases from J, with 14 bases between. The CDR3 has 15 residues. CDR3 DNA sequence: TGCGCCAGCAGCGCCCGGGACACAGGCTCCTACGAGCAGTACGTC. This sequence encodes CASSARDTGSYEQYV.

In its sample, this clonotype was seen many times. The rearrangement joins TRBV6-5 to TRBJ2-5; D gene uncertain. The V gene lost 2 bases and the J gene lost 1 base, with 8 bases spanning the gap. The CDR3 is made up of 14 amino acids. Germline values: CDR1 MNHEY, CDR2 SVGAGI. CDR3 sequence (DNA): TGTGCCAGCAGTTACGACATATCCCAAGAGACCCAGTACTTC. As protein: CASSYDISQETQYF.

This clonotype showed up just a few times. The chain recombines TRBV6-2 or TRBV6-3 with TRBJ2-2, with D possibly matching TRBD2 (6 bases). Deletions cut 2 bases from V and 4 bases from J, with 8 bases between. CDR1 MNHEY and CDR2 SVGEGT come from the germline V gene. The CDR3 runs to 14 residues. The CDR3 DNA is TGTGCCAGCAGTTACGGGACTCGCACCGGGGAGCTGTTTTTT. It translates to CASSYGTRTGELFF.

The rearrangement joins TRBV5-4 to TRBJ2-5; TRBD2 might be the D (5 bases). The length of the CDR3 is 11 residues. Trimming pared 5 bases from V and 9 bases from J, leaving 11 bases between. Germline-derived CDR1 and CDR2 are SGHNT and YYREEE (reference sequence). The CDR3, as DNA: TGTGCCAGCAGTGAGGGTTTCGCCCAGTACTTC. It yields the protein CASSEGFAQYF.

In this sample, this clonotype turned up many times. The chain couples TRBV5-1 to TRBJ1-2, with D possibly TRBD1 on 6 matching bases. The CDR3 is 14 residues long. Trimming shortened V by 4 bases and J by 7 bases, and 17 bases separated the two germline ends. Germline CDR1 SGHRS, CDR2 YFSETQ. The DNA for the CDR3 is TGCGCCAGCAGCGTAACATCGGGGGGCCGTGGCTACACCTTC. Translating gives CASSVTSGGRGYTF.

This clonotype was seen more than once but under ten times. This chain connects TRBV7-8 to TRBJ2-2; possible D gene TRBD1, 5 bases. In germline, CDR1 is SGHVS, CDR2 FQNEAQ. The CDR3 has 15 residues. V lost 1 base and J lost 4, with 10 bases in between. CDR3 DNA: TGTGCCAGCAGCTTAGGAGACAGATTCACCGGGGAGCTGTTTTTT. This codes for CASSLGDRFTGELFF.

This clonotype was seen repeatedly, ten times or more. This chain's CDR3 is CASSSWTRGDTEAFF. The CDR3, as DNA: TGCGCCAGCAGCTCGTGGACCCGAGGGGACACTGAAGCTTTCTTT. The chain carries TRBV5-1 and TRBJ1-1, with TRBD1 as a possible D gene (5 bases). Trimming shortened V by 3 bases and J by 3 bases, and 15 bases separated the two germline ends. Germline CDR1 reads SGHRS; CDR2 reads YFSETQ. The CDR3 extends over 15 amino acids.

A few counts support this clonotype. The V and J genes are TRBV6-5 and TRBJ2-5; weak D call: TRBD1 (5 bases). The CDR3 has 13 residues. With 6 bases removed from V and 2 bases from J, the gap between germline ends came to 10 bases. From germline, CDR1 is MNHEY and CDR2 SVGAGI. In nucleotides, the CDR3 is TGTGCCAGCAGCCGACAGCCACAAGAGACCCAGTACTTC. Translation gives CASSRQPQETQYF.

This clonotype showed up many times. The genes are TRBV5-1 and TRBJ1-4; TRBD1 agrees at 8 bases. Germline-derived CDR1 and CDR2 are SGHRS and YFSETQ. The V segment lost 0 bases and the J segment 0 bases; nucleotides outside the gene matches: 4. The CDR3 covers 17 residues. The CDR3 nucleotides are TGCGCCAGCAGCTTGGAGTGGACAGGGACAACTAATGAAAAACTGTTTTTT. Amino acids: CASSLEWTGTTNEKLFF.

Only a few counts were recorded for this clonotype. The rearrangement links TRBV20-1 to TRBJ2-5; TRBD1 aligns across 7 bases. Germline CDR1 is DFQATT and CDR2 is SNEGSKA (reference sequence). This CDR3 contains 15 residues. V lost 5 bases and J lost 7; bases outside the gene matches: 16. The CDR3 is CSASTRDSSSGTQYF. The CDR3 nucleotides read TGCAGTGCTTCTACCCGGGACAGTTCATCGGGGACCCAGTACTTC.

This clonotype was seen a few times. The chain recombines TRBV20-1 with TRBJ2-7; D gene ambiguous. The V gene's germline CDR1 is DFQATT and CDR2 SNEGSKA (reference sequence). V was shortened by 0 bases and J by 0 bases, with 12 bases between the two germline ends. The CDR3 consists of 15 residues. The DNA of the CDR3 is TGCAGTGCTAGAGATCTAGGCCAGAGCTCCTACGAGCAGTACGTC. Protein: CSARDLGQSSYEQYV.

The chain has TRBV6-1 and TRBJ2-5; 10 nucleotides line up with TRBD2. With 6 bases clipped from V and 5 bases from J, the junction kept 12 bases outside the gene matches. The germline V gene has CDR1 MNHNS and CDR2 SASEGT. The length of the CDR3 is 16 residues. Written as DNA, the CDR3 is TGTGCCAGCAGCCCCTTTCTAGCGGGGGAGCGTGAGACCCAGTACTTC. Protein product: CASSPFLAGERETQYF.

This clonotype turned up a few times. The chain carries TRBV7-6 and TRBJ1-4; the D is unclear. This CDR3 is 15 amino acids long. Germline V gives CDR1 SGHVS, CDR2 FNYEAQ. Trimming stripped 5 bases from V and 7 bases from J, with 17 bases between. CDR3: CASSPNTGLREKLFF. In DNA form, the CDR3 reads TGTGCCAGCAGCCCTAATACCGGACTCCGTGAAAAACTGTTTTTT.